These 9 T cell receptor beta chains came from one sample sequenced in a study of glioma-infiltrating T cells. Using RNA template, CDR3s of TCR alpha and beta were amplified with iRepertoire arm-PCR. TCRdb called the multiplex PCR reads again in MiXCR, with one record for every CDR3 protein. The repertoire consists of about 110,000 distinct CDR3 sequences, with 20% to 30% occurring once and the leading ten covering roughly a third. Sequencing was carried out using glioma tissue, nonneoplastic brain tissue, or PBMCs (not recorded which). The receptors derive from a human donor with low-grade glioma or glioblastoma, undergoing nonglioma brain surgery, or in good health (not recorded which).

Regarding this clonotype: The junction and the germline gene differ at one end; a read error may be behind it. The chain couples TRBV6-2 or TRBV6-3 to TRBJ2-7, with D tentatively TRBD1 (6 bases). The V gene's germline CDR1 is MNHEY and CDR2 SVGEGT. The CDR3 spans 12 residues. The CDR3 sequence: CSSAGDLYEQYF. CDR3 DNA sequence: TGTTCCAGTGCAGGGGACCTATACGAGCAGTACTTC.

This clonotype was counted between two and nine times. The chain uses TRBV30 and TRBJ2-1, with TRBD2 matching 8 bases. The CDR3 consists of 15 residues. CDR1 is GTSNPN, CDR2 SVGIG, per germline (reference sequence). After removal of 4 bases from V and 3 bases from J, the junction contained 8 bases not matched to a gene. The CDR3 is CAWIRGGTLYNEQFF. Written as DNA, the CDR3 is TGTGCCTGGATCCGGGGGGGGACTCTCTACAATGAGCAGTTCTTC.

Many counts were recorded for this clonotype. This chain links TRBV6-2 or TRBV6-3 with TRBJ1-1; possible D gene TRBD1, 5 bases. Germline CDR1 MNHEY, CDR2 SVGEGT. Trimming left V 2 bases short and J 7 bases short, with 20 bases between. This CDR3 region has 16 residues. The CDR3 protein is CASSYTSPGRNFEAFF. In DNA form, the CDR3 reads TGTGCCAGCAGTTACACCAGTCCGGGACGGAACTTTGAAGCTTTCTTT.

This clonotype was recorded many times. V is TRBV28 and J is TRBJ2-2; unclear D gene. V was cut by 5 bases and J by 3 bases, with 7 bases left in between. CDR1 and CDR2 from the germline V gene are MDHEN and SYDVKM. The CDR3 is 13 residues long. CDR3 region: CASSRAYTGELFF. The CDR3 bases are TGTGCCAGCAGTCGGGCGTACACCGGGGAGCTGTTTTTT.

This clonotype was detected ten times or more. This chain joins TRBV4-3 and TRBJ1-6; 7 bases fit TRBD1. V lost 1 base, J lost 6 bases, and 3 bases stayed unmatched. The CDR3 extends over 15 amino acids. CDR1 and CDR2 from the germline V gene are LGHNA and YSLEER. The CDR3 region is CASSQAGTANSPLHF. For the CDR3, the DNA is TGCGCCAGCAGCCAAGCCGGGACAGCTAATTCACCCCTCCACTTT.

The chain couples TRBV9 to TRBJ2-1; TRBD2 might be the D (6 bases). The CDR3 is 15 amino acids. Germline loops: CDR1 SGDLS, CDR2 YYNGEE. Trimming removed 4 bases at V and 2 bases at J, with 13 bases between. The CDR3 spells CASSTRLGAYNEQFF. The CDR3 region has the DNA TGTGCCAGCAGCACTAGACTAGGAGCCTACAATGAGCAGTTCTTC.

Ten or more counts support this clonotype. The chain employs TRBV7-9 and TRBJ2-1; D may be TRBD1 or TRBD2 (6 bases each). CDR3 length: 12 amino acids. Trimming stripped 6 bases from V and 9 bases from J, with 12 bases between. CDR1 SEHNR and CDR2 FQNEAQ come from the germline V gene (reference sequence). CDR3: CASSLGGTEQFF. The CDR3 region has the DNA TGTGCCAGCAGTCTAGGGGGGACTGAGCAGTTCTTC.

This clonotype is labeled medium-sized. This chain connects TRBV6-2 or TRBV6-3 to TRBJ2-5, with D possibly matching TRBD2 (6 bases). The CDR3 spans 14 residues. V lost 2 bases and J lost 5, with 12 bases in between. Germline V gives CDR1 MNHEY, CDR2 SVGEGT. CDR3 in DNA: TGTGCCAGCAGTTACGGGGGGACTGTGGAGACCCAGTACTTC. Its translation is CASSYGGTVETQYF.

V and J are TRBV9 and TRBJ1-2; a possible D gene is TRBD1 (5 bases). Germline loops: CDR1 SGDLS, CDR2 YYNGEE. V lost 0 bases and J lost 3, with 12 bases in between. The CDR3 has 15 amino acids. DNA for the CDR3: TGTGCCAGCAGCGTAGCTTTAGGGGAGTACTATGGCTACACCTTC. It yields the protein CASSVALGEYYGYTF. Filled out from reference TRBV9 and TRBJ1-2, the complete variable domain reads DSGVTQTPKHLITATGQRVTLRCSPRSGDLSVYWYQQSLDQGLQFLIQYYNGEERAKGNILERFSAQQFPDLHSELNLSSLELGDSALYFCASSVALGEYYGYTFGSGTRLTVV.